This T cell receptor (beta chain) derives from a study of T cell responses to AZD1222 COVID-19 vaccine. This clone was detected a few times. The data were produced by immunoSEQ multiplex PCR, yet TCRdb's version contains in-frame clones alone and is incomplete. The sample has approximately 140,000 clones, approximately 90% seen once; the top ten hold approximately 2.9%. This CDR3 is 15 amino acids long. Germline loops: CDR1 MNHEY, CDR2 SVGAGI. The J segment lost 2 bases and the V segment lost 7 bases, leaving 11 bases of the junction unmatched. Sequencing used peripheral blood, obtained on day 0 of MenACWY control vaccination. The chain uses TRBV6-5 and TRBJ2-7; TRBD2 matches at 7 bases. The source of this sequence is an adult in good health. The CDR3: CASTRGSSGTYEQYF. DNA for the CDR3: TGTGCCAGCACTCGGGGATCTAGCGGAACCTACGAGCAGTACTTC.